This T cell receptor beta chain is from a study of blood T cells in healthy people across ages. Points from the study as a whole: Any changes in expanded clonotypes were possibly confounded, as donor CMV status remained unknown. Across the age range, TCR beta diversity per million T cells fell in a roughly linear way.

Isolation per sample recovered at least 7 million PBMCs. Through a sample-barcoded 5' primer and a J-beta primer mix, a second PCR was run for about 6 to 11 cycles. From the 5' RACE reads, TCRdb called clonotypes with MiXCR, one entry per CDR3 protein. The repertoire holds about 930,000 distinct CDR3 sequences, with 29% as singletons. Remarks on this clonotype: Its antigen is as yet unknown.

Trimming cost V 0 bases and J 4 bases; bases outside gene matches: 7. The CDR3 runs 16 residues. Germline V lookup: CDR1 GTSNPN, CDR2 SVGIG (reference sequence). In addition, the sample was reused for a study of T cells of mothers and their children. That report notes: Mothers and children who were related shared slightly more overlap than unrelated pairs, but not significantly more.

The TCR originated in a woman aged 40 to 55 in good health. Sequenced: blood. This sequence joins TRBV30 and TRBJ1-5; 9 nucleotides agree with TRBD1. CDR3 residues: CAWSVRGQGKNQPQHF. The DNA of the CDR3 is TGTGCCTGGAGTGTACGGGGACAGGGAAAGAATCAGCCCCAGCATTTT.